A selection of T cell receptor beta chains follows, all from one sample in a study of blood T cell repertoires in COVID-19. Sequencing used immunoSEQ multiplex PCR; TCRdb keeps in-frame clones, though not all of them. The table lists fewer than 60,000 clones, roughly 84% of them singletons. Sequenced material: peripheral blood. These receptor sequences come from a man younger than 45 with COVID-19, enrolled during active disease. The conserved cysteine and the conserved F or W are not part of the CDR3 here. The D gene is left open where the match is weak.

V gene: TRBV18; J gene: TRBJ1-3; D gene: TRBD1; CDR3 protein: ASSQGASGNTIY
V gene: TRBV5-4; J gene: TRBJ1-1; D gene: NA; CDR3 protein: ASSLASQMNTEAF
V gene: TRBV7-2; J gene: TRBJ2-6; D gene: NA; CDR3 protein: ASSLGSGAGANVLT
V gene: TRBV11-2; J gene: TRBJ2-5; D gene: TRBD2; CDR3 protein: ASSANRGSTETQY
V gene: TRBV21-1; J gene: TRBJ2-2; D gene: NA; CDR3 protein: ASSKRGGDKNTGELF
V gene: TRBV3-1/TRBV3-2; J gene: TRBJ2-7; D gene: NA; CDR3 protein: ASSQNRGIDEQY
V gene: TRBV3-1/TRBV3-2; J gene: TRBJ1-1; D gene: NA; CDR3 protein: ASRRGGIGMNTEAF
V gene: TRBV27; J gene: TRBJ1-6; D gene: NA; CDR3 protein: ASTSGYNSPLH
V gene: TRBV24-1; J gene: TRBJ2-2; D gene: TRBD2; CDR3 protein: ATSGLAGTGELF
V gene: TRBV24-1; J gene: TRBJ2-1; D gene: NA; CDR3 protein: ATSEWAREGNEQF
V gene: TRBV7-2; J gene: TRBJ2-1; D gene: TRBD2; CDR3 protein: ASSLDGGGSYNEQF
V gene: TRBV30; J gene: TRBJ2-3; D gene: TRBD2; CDR3 protein: AWSVGIAGETDTQY
V gene: TRBV2; J gene: TRBJ2-2; D gene: TRBD2; CDR3 protein: ASIWQAGEAGELF
V gene: TRBV27; J gene: TRBJ2-3; D gene: TRBD2; CDR3 protein: ASSLFGLAGDLRTDTQY
V gene: TRBV28; J gene: TRBJ1-3; D gene: NA; CDR3 protein: ASSPSRGGNTIY
V gene: TRBV6-6; J gene: TRBJ2-5; D gene: TRBD1; CDR3 protein: ASSSMTTGSLETQY
V gene: TRBV9; J gene: TRBJ2-7; D gene: TRBD1; CDR3 protein: ASSGAATGGFYSVDEQY
V gene: TRBV18; J gene: TRBJ1-4; D gene: NA; CDR3 protein: ASSPIQGNEKLF
V gene: TRBV27; J gene: TRBJ2-2; D gene: NA; CDR3 protein: ASSSLGGELF
V gene: TRBV18; J gene: TRBJ1-2; D gene: NA; CDR3 protein: ASSTGETGNYGYT
V gene: TRBV27; J gene: TRBJ1-2; D gene: NA; CDR3 protein: ASSPLRESYGYT
V gene: TRBV2; J gene: TRBJ2-1; D gene: TRBD2; CDR3 protein: ASRGLAGTHEQF
V gene: TRBV11-2; J gene: TRBJ1-1; D gene: TRBD1; CDR3 protein: ASSLAGTAYTEAF
V gene: TRBV18; J gene: TRBJ2-7; D gene: TRBD2; CDR3 protein: ASSPNIAGLGYEQY
V gene: TRBV10-1; J gene: TRBJ2-1; D gene: TRBD2; CDR3 protein: ANLGLAGDSHEQF
V gene: TRBV28; J gene: TRBJ2-1; D gene: NA; CDR3 protein: ASRRPLPYNEQF
V gene: TRBV2; J gene: TRBJ1-4; D gene: TRBD1; CDR3 protein: ASRGTGSTNEKLF
V gene: TRBV3-1/TRBV3-2; J gene: TRBJ1-2; D gene: NA; CDR3 protein: ASSQSLGGSYGYT
V gene: TRBV10-2; J gene: TRBJ1-1; D gene: NA; CDR3 protein: ASRGPGNTEAF
V gene: TRBV19; J gene: TRBJ1-4; D gene: NA; CDR3 protein: ASSMKGRGREKLF
V gene: TRBV10-1; J gene: TRBJ2-1; D gene: NA; CDR3 protein: ASSEVQGNYNEQF
V gene: TRBV7-2; J gene: TRBJ1-4; D gene: NA; CDR3 protein: ASSSGPGDEKLF
V gene: TRBV28; J gene: TRBJ1-1; D gene: TRBD1; CDR3 protein: ASSPRGGGTEAF
V gene: TRBV24-1; J gene: TRBJ1-1; D gene: NA; CDR3 protein: ATSDFPGTEAF
V gene: TRBV6-1; J gene: TRBJ2-7; D gene: NA; CDR3 protein: ASSDHRAREQY
V gene: TRBV3-1/TRBV3-2; J gene: TRBJ1-5; D gene: NA; CDR3 protein: ASSQTPRGNQPQH
V gene: TRBV7-2; J gene: TRBJ2-5; D gene: TRBD1; CDR3 protein: ASSLRTGGRETQY
V gene: TRBV13; J gene: TRBJ2-7; D gene: TRBD2; CDR3 protein: ASSSREVQTYEQY
V gene: TRBV6-2/TRBV6-3; J gene: TRBJ2-6; D gene: TRBD2; CDR3 protein: ASSRVRLAGAGANVLT
V gene: TRBV11-2; J gene: TRBJ2-5; D gene: TRBD2; CDR3 protein: ASSLGGKTSGVGETQY
V gene: TRBV2; J gene: TRBJ2-1; D gene: NA; CDR3 protein: ARSREISYNEQF
V gene: TRBV9; J gene: TRBJ1-6; D gene: NA; CDR3 protein: ASSVSDNSPLH
V gene: TRBV14; J gene: TRBJ1-1; D gene: TRBD1; CDR3 protein: ASSNRGAEAF
V gene: TRBV30; J gene: TRBJ1-5; D gene: NA; CDR3 protein: AWSVQGQPQH
V gene: TRBV30; J gene: TRBJ1-2; D gene: NA; CDR3 protein: AWSVRSGELDGYT
V gene: TRBV28; J gene: TRBJ1-5; D gene: NA; CDR3 protein: ASSADRSYQPQH
V gene: TRBV18; J gene: TRBJ1-4; D gene: NA; CDR3 protein: ASSPRQTNEKLF
V gene: TRBV19; J gene: TRBJ2-1; D gene: TRBD2; CDR3 protein: ASSKGASGRGNEQF
V gene: TRBV11-2; J gene: TRBJ2-7; D gene: TRBD2; CDR3 protein: ASSLFRLAGPHEQY
V gene: TRBV19; J gene: TRBJ2-1; D gene: TRBD2; CDR3 protein: ASSTGGVPSYNEQF